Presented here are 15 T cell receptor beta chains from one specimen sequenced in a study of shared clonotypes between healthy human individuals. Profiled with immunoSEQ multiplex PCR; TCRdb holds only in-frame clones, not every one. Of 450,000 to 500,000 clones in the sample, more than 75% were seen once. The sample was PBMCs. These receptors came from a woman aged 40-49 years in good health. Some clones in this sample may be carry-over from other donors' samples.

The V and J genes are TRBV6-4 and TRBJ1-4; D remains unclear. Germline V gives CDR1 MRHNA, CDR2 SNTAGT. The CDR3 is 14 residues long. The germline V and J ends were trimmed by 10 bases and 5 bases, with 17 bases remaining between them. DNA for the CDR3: TGTGCCACCTCAGAAGGCAACTTAAATGAAAAACTGTTTTTT. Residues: CATSEGNLNEKLFF.

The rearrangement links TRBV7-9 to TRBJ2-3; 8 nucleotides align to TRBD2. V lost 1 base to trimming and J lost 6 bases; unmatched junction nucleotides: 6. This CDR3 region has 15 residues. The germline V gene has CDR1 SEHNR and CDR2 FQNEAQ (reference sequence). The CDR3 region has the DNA TGTGCCAGCAGCTTAGACAGCGGGAGTGTCGATACGCAGTATTTT. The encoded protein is CASSLDSGSVDTQYF.

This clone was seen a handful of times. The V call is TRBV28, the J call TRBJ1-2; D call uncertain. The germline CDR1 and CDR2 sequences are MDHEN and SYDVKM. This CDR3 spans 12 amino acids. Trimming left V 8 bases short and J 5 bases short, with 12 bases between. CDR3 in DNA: TGTGCCAGCTCTTCTCGTCGGTATGGCTACACCTTC. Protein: CASSSRRYGYTF.

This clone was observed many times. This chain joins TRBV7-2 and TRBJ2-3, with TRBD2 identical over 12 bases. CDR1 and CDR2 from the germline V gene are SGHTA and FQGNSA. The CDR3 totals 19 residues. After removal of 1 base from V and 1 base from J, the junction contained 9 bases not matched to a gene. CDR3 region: CASSLVLAGGHFGTDTQYF. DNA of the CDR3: TGTGCCAGCAGCTTAGTCCTAGCGGGAGGGCATTTTGGCACAGATACGCAGTATTTT.

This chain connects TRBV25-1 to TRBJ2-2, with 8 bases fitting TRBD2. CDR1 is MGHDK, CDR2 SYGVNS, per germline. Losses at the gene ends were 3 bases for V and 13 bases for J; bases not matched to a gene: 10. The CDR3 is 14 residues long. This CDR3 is CASSDPRGGDGLFF. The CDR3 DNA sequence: TGTGCCAGCAGTGACCCCCGGGGGGGGGACGGGCTGTTTTTT.

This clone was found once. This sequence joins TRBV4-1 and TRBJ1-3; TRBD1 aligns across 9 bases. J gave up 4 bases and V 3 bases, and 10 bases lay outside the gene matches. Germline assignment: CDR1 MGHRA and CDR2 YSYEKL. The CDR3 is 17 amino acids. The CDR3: CASSHRSGTGRGNTIYF. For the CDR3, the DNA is TGCGCCAGCAGCCACCGATCCGGGACAGGGAGGGGAAACACCATATATTTT.

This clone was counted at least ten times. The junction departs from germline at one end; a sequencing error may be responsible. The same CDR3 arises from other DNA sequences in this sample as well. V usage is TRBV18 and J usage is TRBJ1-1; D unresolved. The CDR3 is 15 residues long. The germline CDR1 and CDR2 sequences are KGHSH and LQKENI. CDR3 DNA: TGTGCCAGCTCTCCACGGACCGGCATGAACACTGAAGCTTTCTTT. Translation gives CASSPRTGMNTEAFF.

CDR3 sequence reads: CAISRLVDLSSYNEQFF. The CDR3 DNA reads as TGTGCCATCAGTCGGCTAGTCGACCTTAGCTCCTACAATGAGCAGTTCTTC. The rearrangement uses TRBV10-3 and TRBJ2-1; D is unclear. Germline CDR1 reads ENHRY; CDR2 reads SYGVKD. The CDR3 is 17 amino acids. Deletions cut 5 bases from V and 0 bases from J, with 17 bases between.

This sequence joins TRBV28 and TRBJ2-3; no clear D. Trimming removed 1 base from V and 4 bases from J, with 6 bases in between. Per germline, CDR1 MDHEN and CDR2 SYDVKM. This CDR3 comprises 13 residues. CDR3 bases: TGTGCCAGCAGTTTATTCAGTCCAGATACGCAGTATTTT. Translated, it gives CASSLFSPDTQYF.

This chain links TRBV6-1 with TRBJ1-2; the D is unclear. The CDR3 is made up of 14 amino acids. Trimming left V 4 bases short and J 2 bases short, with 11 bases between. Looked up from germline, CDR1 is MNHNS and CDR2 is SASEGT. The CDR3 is CASSGVRGNYGYTF. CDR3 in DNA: TGTGCCAGCAGTGGAGTACGTGGGAACTATGGCTACACCTTC.

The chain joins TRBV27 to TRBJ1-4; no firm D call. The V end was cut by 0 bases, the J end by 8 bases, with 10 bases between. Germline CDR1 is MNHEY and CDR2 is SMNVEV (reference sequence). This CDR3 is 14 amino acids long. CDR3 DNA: TGTGCCAGCAGTTTATCGGGTACCCTGGAAAAACTGTTTTTT. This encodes CASSLSGTLEKLFF.

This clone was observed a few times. This chain's CDR3 is CSASDFYEQYF. The CDR3, as DNA: TGCAGTGCTTCGGACTTCTACGAGCAGTACTTC. This rearrangement joins TRBV20-1 to TRBJ2-7, with D possibly TRBD2 on 5 matching bases. Germline V gene lookup returns CDR1 DFQATT and CDR2 SNEGSKA (reference sequence). The CDR3 extends over 11 amino acids. Trimming pared 5 bases from V and 3 bases from J, leaving 8 bases between.

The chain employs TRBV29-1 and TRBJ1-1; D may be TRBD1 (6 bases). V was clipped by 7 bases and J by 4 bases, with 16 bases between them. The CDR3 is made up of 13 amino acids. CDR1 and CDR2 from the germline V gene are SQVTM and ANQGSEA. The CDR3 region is CSARTAGGTEAFF. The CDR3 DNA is TGCAGCGCCCGGACAGCCGGGGGCACTGAAGCTTTCTTT.

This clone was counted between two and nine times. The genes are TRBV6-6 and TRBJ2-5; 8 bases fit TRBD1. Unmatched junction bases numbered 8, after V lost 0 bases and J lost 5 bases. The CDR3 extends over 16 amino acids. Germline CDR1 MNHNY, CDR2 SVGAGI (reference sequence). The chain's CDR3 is CASSYSQGAVQETQYF. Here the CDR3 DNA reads TGTGCCAGCAGTTACTCCCAGGGGGCGGTTCAGGAGACCCAGTACTTC.

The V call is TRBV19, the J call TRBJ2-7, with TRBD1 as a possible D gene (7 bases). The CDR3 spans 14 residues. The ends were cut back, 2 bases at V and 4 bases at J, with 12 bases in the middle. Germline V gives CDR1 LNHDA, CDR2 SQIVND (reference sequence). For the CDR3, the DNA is TGTGCCAGTAGTATACAGGAGGGGGCTTACGAGCAGTACTTC. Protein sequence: CASSIQEGAYEQYF.